The following is a T cell receptor (beta chain) sequence with its context. Its cognate antigen is unknown. This sample was taken from a study of CD8+ T cells in alopecia areata. At the level of the study: A regimen of oral tofacitinib, 5 to 10 mg twice daily, was given to treated patients. Study-wide findings and caveats: Higher clonality and more expanded CD8+ clones appeared in lesional than normal scalp.

Sequencing relied on a cDNA template that was reverse transcribed from extracted RNA. This table comes from immunoSEQ multiplex PCR, and its TCRdb copy is limited to in-frame clones, with some not included. The data show approximately 180,000 clones, around 50% seen once. Punch biopsies of lesional scalp, plus peripheral blood, were taken from alopecia areata patients. The sequence derives from a human donor with alopecia areata. Sequences were derived from CD4+ T cells sorted from blood, sampled at week 0.

For the CDR3, the DNA is TGTGCCAGCAGCTTCCGGGACAGGGTCTCCTACGAGCAGTACTTC. Translation: CASSFRDRVSYEQYF. The V call is TRBV7-9, the J call TRBJ2-7; 9 bases agree with TRBD1. The CDR3 has 15 amino acids. Trimming at V came to 3 bases and at J to 0 bases, leaving 3 bases not matched to a gene. Germline CDR1 is SEHNR and CDR2 is FQNEAQ (reference sequence).